This passage covers 17 T cell receptor beta chains from one sample sequenced in a study of T cell repertoires in cytomegalovirus infection. Antigen specificity for these receptors is unknown. In TCRdb, the reads were re-called with MiXCR into one record per CDR3 protein. The sample yields roughly 990,000 distinct CDR3 sequences, around a third seen once. Specimen: cultured CD8+ T cells from PBMCs, collected from culture after CMV antigen stimulation. The receptor source for this set is a human donor in good health (CMV status not recorded). Some clones in this sample may be carry-over from other donors' samples.

The genes are TRBV12-3 or TRBV12-4 and TRBJ1-5, with D possibly TRBD1 on 6 matching bases. Trimming cost V 6 bases and J 1 base, with 10 bases left between them. The CDR3 extends over 14 amino acids. CDR3 nucleotide sequence: TGTGCCAGCAGATTTGGACAGAGCAATCAGCCCCAGCATTTT. This encodes CASRFGQSNQPQHF.

The rearrangement links TRBV4-3 to TRBJ2-1; 8 bases line up with TRBD2. V was clipped by 0 bases and J by 8 bases; unmatched bases: 6. The CDR3 sequence is 15 residues long. Germline V gives CDR1 LGHNA, CDR2 YSLEER. This chain's CDR3 is CASSQDRAGGYEQFF. The DNA of the CDR3 is TGCGCCAGCAGCCAAGATCGGGCGGGGGGTTATGAGCAGTTCTTC.

This chain joins TRBV6-1 and TRBJ1-6; TRBD1 is a possible D gene (6 bases). Trimming left V 6 bases short and J 7 bases short, with 13 bases between. Germline loops: CDR1 MNHNS, CDR2 SASEGT. This CDR3 spans 14 amino acids. The CDR3, as DNA: TGTGCCAGCAGCCTTTGGGGGCGGAATTCACCCCTCCACTTT. This gives the protein CASSLWGRNSPLHF.

To note about this clonotype: With a much larger clone just one base away, this may be a read error. The chain has TRBV27 and TRBJ2-3, with 8 bases aligning to TRBD1. The germline gives CDR1 MNHEY, CDR2 SMNVEV (reference sequence). After removal of 6 bases from V and 2 bases from J, the junction contained 7 bases not matched to a gene. The CDR3 runs 15 residues. CDR3 region: CASSRRDRITDTQYF. As DNA, the CDR3 is TGTGCCAGCAGCCGCCGGGACAGGATCACAGATACGCAGTATTTT.

For this clonotype: A junction end diverges from the germline sequence, so it may reflect a read error. The chain has TRBV7-9 and TRBJ1-1; 7 bases agree with TRBD1. CDR3 length: 14 residues. Germline V gene lookup returns CDR1 SEHNR and CDR2 FQNEAQ (reference sequence). The CDR3 sequence is CTSSLRQGSTEAFF. CDR3 DNA: TGTACCAGCAGCTTAAGACAGGGATCCACTGAAGCTTTCTTT.

The V call is TRBV12-3 or TRBV12-4, the J call TRBJ1-4; TRBD1 is a possible D gene (5 bases). The CDR3 contains 17 residues. V lost 3 bases to trimming and J lost 7 bases, with 21 bases between them. As DNA, the CDR3 is TGTGCCAGCAGTTTTTGCAGGGTGGCGGGCATCTGTGAAAAACTGTTTTTT. This encodes CASSFCRVAGICEKLFF.

This clonotype came up a few times. The rearrangement joins TRBV4-2 to TRBJ1-4; D unclear. Germline CDR1 and CDR2: LGHNA and YNFKEQ. Trimming stripped 1 base from V and 10 bases from J, with 10 bases between. The CDR3 runs 13 residues. The CDR3: CASSQGYGGKLFF. CDR3 coding DNA: TGTGCCAGCAGCCAAGGATACGGCGGAAAACTGTTTTTT.

This clonotype was seen a handful of times. V usage is TRBV3-1 and J usage is TRBJ2-1; TRBD2 aligns across 8 bases. J gave up 12 bases and V 3 bases, and 4 bases lay outside the gene matches. CDR1 LGHDT and CDR2 YNNKEL come from the germline V gene (reference sequence). The CDR3 extends over 12 amino acids. CDR3 loop: CASSQGTSGQFF. CDR3 in DNA: TGTGCCAGCAGCCAGGGAACTAGCGGGCAGTTCTTC.

The V and J genes are TRBV7-9 and TRBJ1-2, with D perhaps matching TRBD1 (6 bases). The CDR3 extends over 15 amino acids. Trimming removed 1 base at V and 4 bases at J, with 13 bases between. Germline CDR1 is SEHNR and CDR2 is FQNEAQ (reference sequence). The DNA of the CDR3 is TGTGCCAGCAGCTTAGGGATTGGGACACCCTATGGCTACACCTTC. This gives the protein CASSLGIGTPYGYTF.

This clonotype was seen a handful of times. This chain uses TRBV19 with TRBJ1-1; D call uncertain. The CDR3 consists of 15 residues. Germline loops: CDR1 LNHDA, CDR2 SQIVND (reference sequence). V was pared by 4 bases and J by 2 bases, with 14 bases between. The CDR3 DNA is TGTGCCAGTAGTACGCTTCCGGGGAGAAACACTGAAGCTTTCTTT. Its translation: CASSTLPGRNTEAFF. Together with reference TRBV19 and TRBJ1-1, the CDR3 gives the full variable domain: DGGITQSPKYLFRKEGQNVTLSCEQNLNHDAMYWYRQDPGQGLRLIYYSQIVNDFQKGDIAEGYSVSREKKESFPLTVTSAQKNPTAFYLCASSTLPGRNTEAFFGQGTRLTVV.

This clonotype was seen a handful of times. The chain is built from TRBV7-8 and TRBJ1-2, with no clear D. The length of the CDR3 is 15 residues. Germline values: CDR1 SGHVS, CDR2 FQNEAQ. V was shortened by 1 base and J by 0 bases, with 9 bases between the two germline ends. CDR3 loop: CASSLVGSANYGYTF. In DNA, the CDR3 is TGTGCCAGCAGCTTAGTCGGGTCCGCTAACTATGGCTACACCTTC.

J is TRBJ2-1 and V is TRBV12-3 or TRBV12-4; TRBD1 agrees at 7 bases. Trimming at V came to 8 bases and at J to 9 bases, leaving 19 bases not matched to a gene. The CDR3 has 16 residues. This CDR3 reads CASGPYPGTPGGEQFF. The CDR3 DNA is TGTGCCAGCGGCCCTTACCCGGGTACCCCAGGGGGTGAGCAGTTCTTC.

The chain recombines TRBV7-9 with TRBJ1-3; no firm D call. This CDR3 has 14 amino acids. Trimming took 2 bases from V and 4 from J, leaving 9 bases between them. Germline-derived CDR1 and CDR2 are SEHNR and FQNEAQ (reference sequence). CDR3 residues: CASSLYANGNTIYF. CDR3 sequence (DNA): TGTGCCAGCAGCTTATATGCGAACGGAAACACCATATATTTT.

J is TRBJ1-2 and V is TRBV6-2 or TRBV6-3; D uncertain. V was clipped by 0 bases and J by 6 bases, with 20 bases between them. Germline loops: CDR1 MNHEY, CDR2 SVGEGT. This CDR3 region has 17 residues. CDR3 sequence: CASSYSLTIPGDDGYTF. The CDR3 nucleotides read TGTGCCAGCAGTTACTCGTTGACCATACCCGGGGATGATGGCTACACCTTC.

The chain combines TRBV6-1 with TRBJ2-7; no clear D gene. This CDR3 is built from 14 residues. The germline V and J ends were trimmed by 3 bases and 0 bases, with 9 bases remaining between them. Germline assignment: CDR1 MNHNS and CDR2 SASEGT. CDR3 sequence reads: CASSDLGYSYEQYF. The CDR3 DNA is TGTGCCAGCAGTGACCTAGGGTACTCCTACGAGCAGTACTTC.

This clonotype was detected once. The V and J genes are TRBV7-4 and TRBJ2-6; 9 bases agree with TRBD1. Germline V gene sequence: CDR1 SGHVT, CDR2 SQSDAQ. The CDR3 is 21 residues long. V shed 7 bases and J 3 bases; nucleotides not matched to a gene: 22. CDR3 loop: CASTHKYQPGQGTLGANVLTF. Here the CDR3 DNA reads TGTGCCAGCACCCACAAGTACCAACCGGGACAGGGAACTCTTGGGGCCAACGTCCTGACTTTC.

This clonotype was observed a few times. The chain couples TRBV6-1 to TRBJ1-2; 8 positions match TRBD1. Germline-derived CDR1 and CDR2 are MNHNS and SASEGT. Unmatched junction bases numbered 6, after V lost 2 bases and J lost 7 bases. This CDR3 region has 14 residues. In nucleotides, the CDR3 is TGTGCCAGCAGTGAAATCGCAGGGGGCAGTGGCTACACCTTC. As protein: CASSEIAGGSGYTF.